One sample yielded the 26 T cell receptor beta chains listed below, sequenced in a study of cytomegalovirus exposure and HLA in healthy donors. PCR amplification relied on 60 Vbeta primers (plus 13 Jbeta primers). Assay used: immunoSEQ multiplex PCR; TCRdb lists only in-frame clones, some missing. Among 110,000 to 150,000 clones listed, roughly 9.8% were seen once. The sequenced sample was PBMCs. The source is a man aged 50-60 years in good health and CMV-seronegative.

The gene calls are TRBV18 and TRBJ1-1, with D possibly matching TRBD1 (5 bases). This CDR3 contains 15 residues. The germline V and J ends were trimmed by 0 bases and 5 bases, with 13 bases remaining between them. Germline V gives CDR1 KGHSH, CDR2 LQKENI. The CDR3 reads CASSPPAGVRTEAFF. Here the CDR3 DNA reads TGTGCCAGCTCACCACCGGCGGGGGTCAGAACTGAAGCTTTCTTT.

The chain carries TRBV30 and TRBJ1-6; TRBD1 is a possible D gene (6 bases). Trimming cost V 1 base and J 7 bases, with 11 bases left between them. The CDR3 has 14 residues. Germline V gene data show CDR1 as GTSNPN and CDR2 as SVGIG (reference sequence). The CDR3 region has the DNA TGTGCCTGGAGTGGGACAGCAAGAAATTCACCCCTCCACTTT. Translated, it gives CAWSGTARNSPLHF.

The chain joins TRBV4-1 to TRBJ2-5, with 7 bases matching TRBD2. The CDR3 contains 17 residues. Trimming cost V 3 bases and J 5 bases; bases outside gene matches: 15. Germline-derived CDR1 and CDR2 are MGHRA and YSYEKL. The CDR3 sequence is CASSQSPPGGSQETQYF. The CDR3 region has the DNA TGCGCCAGCAGCCAGTCTCCCCCCGGGGGGTCCCAGGAGACCCAGTACTTC.

With regard to this clone: The sample contains more than one DNA sequence encoding this CDR3. V gene TRBV9 combines with J gene TRBJ2-5; 7 bases fit TRBD1. The ends lost 0 bases at V and 2 bases at J; junction bases unmatched: 1. Germline lookup yields CDR1 SGDLS and CDR2 YYNGEE. The CDR3 contains 14 residues. The CDR3 region has the DNA TGTGCCAGCAGCGTAGCAGGGGGTCAAGAGACCCAGTACTTC. Its translation is CASSVAGGQETQYF.

There are a few counts of this clone. This CDR3 reads CASSYDERGTEAFF. The CDR3 DNA reads TGTGCCAGCAGTTACGACGAACGGGGCACTGAAGCTTTCTTT. The chain uses TRBV6-6 and TRBJ1-1, with D unresolved. The V end was cut by 2 bases, the J end by 4 bases, with 11 bases between. The CDR3 spans 14 residues. Germline loops: CDR1 MNHNY, CDR2 SVGAGI (reference sequence).

This clone was counted between two and nine times. The V and J genes are TRBV6-1 and TRBJ1-3; D is uncertain. CDR3 length equals 10 residues. Germline V gene lookup returns CDR1 MNHNS and CDR2 SASEGT. V was pared by 5 bases and J by 8 bases, with 4 bases between. CDR3 in DNA: TGTGCCAGCAGTCGGGACACCATATATTTT. This gives the protein CASSRDTIYF.

In its sample, this clone was seen a few times. The CDR3 DNA reads TGTGCCAGCAGGCGCGGCAGGGTCTTGGGGAACACTGAAGCTTTCTTT. The encoded protein is CASRRGRVLGNTEAFF. V usage is TRBV28 and J usage is TRBJ1-1; possibly TRBD1 for D (5 bases). Per the germline V gene, CDR1 is MDHEN and CDR2 is SYDVKM. CDR3 size: 16 residues. Deletions cut 6 bases from V and 1 base from J, with 18 bases between.

The chain carries TRBV7-6 and TRBJ2-5; 8 bases align to TRBD1. CDR1 is SGHVS, CDR2 FNYEAQ, per germline. J was trimmed by 5 bases and V by 2 bases; bases with no gene match: 4. This CDR3 is built from 14 residues. CDR3 amino acids: CASSLQGAGETQYF. DNA for the CDR3: TGTGCCAGCAGCTTACAGGGGGCCGGGGAGACCCAGTACTTC.

The chain recombines TRBV7-9 with TRBJ2-7, with TRBD2 identical over 12 bases. The CDR3 consists of 16 residues. Germline CDR1 reads SEHNR; CDR2 reads FQNEAQ (reference sequence). Losses at the gene ends were 5 bases for V and 4 bases for J; bases not matched to a gene: 9. CDR3 coding DNA: TGTGCCAGCAGCAACACTCTGACTAGCGGGAGTTACGAGCAGTACTTC. It encodes CASSNTLTSGSYEQYF.

The chain couples TRBV6-1 to TRBJ2-3, with 8 nucleotides matching TRBD2. This CDR3 comprises 15 residues. Germline V CDR1 and CDR2: MNHNS, SASEGT. Losses at the gene ends were 3 bases for V and 5 bases for J; bases not matched to a gene: 7. This CDR3 is CASSDQAGGGDTQYF. The CDR3 coding sequence is TGTGCCAGCAGTGACCAGGCGGGAGGAGGAGATACGCAGTATTTT.

V and J are TRBV27 and TRBJ1-5, with TRBD1 as a possible D gene (6 bases). The germline V gene has CDR1 MNHEY and CDR2 SMNVEV (reference sequence). Deletions cut 6 bases from V and 1 base from J, with 16 bases between. This CDR3 region has 16 residues. The chain's CDR3 is CASRPRGASSNQPQHF. CDR3 in DNA: TGTGCCAGCAGGCCGCGGGGGGCGAGCAGCAATCAGCCCCAGCATTTT.

This clone was counted between two and nine times. The chain recombines TRBV28 with TRBJ2-7; 8 nucleotides match TRBD1. Trimming at V came to 10 bases and at J to 3 bases, leaving 11 bases not matched to a gene. Germline CDR1 reads MDHEN; CDR2 reads SYDVKM. The CDR3 length is 14 residues. CDR3 DNA sequence: TGTGCCACCCTGAAAGGACAGGGATACTACGAGCAGTACTTC. Amino acids: CATLKGQGYYEQYF.

V gene TRBV10-2 combines with J gene TRBJ2-1, with 10 bases matching TRBD2. From germline, CDR1 is WSHSY and CDR2 SAAADI. This CDR3 is built from 13 residues. V was pared by 4 bases and J by 9 bases, with 3 bases of the junction left unmatched. CDR3 loop: CASSASGSSEQFF. The DNA for the CDR3 is TGCGCCAGCAGTGCTAGCGGGAGTAGTGAGCAGTTCTTC.

This clone has just a few counts. The chain is built from TRBV9 and TRBJ2-2, with 14 bases matching TRBD2. The CDR3 length is 19 residues. The germline V gene encodes CDR1 SGDLS and CDR2 YYNGEE. V shed 0 bases, J shed 4 bases, and the junction held 8 bases outside the gene matches. CDR3 nucleotides: TGTGCCAGCAGCGTAGATTTTGTCGGACTAGCGGGAGGCACCGGGGAGCTGTTTTTT. Amino acid sequence: CASSVDFVGLAGGTGELFF. Full variable domain (rest looked up from reference TRBV9 and TRBJ2-2): DSGVTQTPKHLITATGQRVTLRCSPRSGDLSVYWYQQSLDQGLQFLIQYYNGEERAKGNILERFSAQQFPDLHSELNLSSLELGDSALYFCASSVDFVGLAGGTGELFFGEGSRLTVL.

This chain joins TRBV13 and TRBJ2-7, with 9 nucleotides matching TRBD1. The CDR3 is 15 residues long. The V gene end was trimmed by 0 bases and the J gene end by 0 bases; junction bases not matched to a gene: 0. Germline V CDR1 and CDR2: PRHDT, FYEKMQ (reference sequence). DNA for the CDR3: TGTGCCAGCAGCTTAGGACAGGGGGCCTCCTACGAGCAGTACTTC. Translating gives CASSLGQGASYEQYF.

This clone was detected a few times. CDR3 sequence reads: CASSFGTGAYEQYF. The CDR3, as DNA: TGTGCCAGCAGCTTTGGGACAGGCGCCTACGAGCAGTACTTC. The chain employs TRBV5-4 and TRBJ2-7, with 8 nucleotides matching TRBD1. Germline assignment: CDR1 SGHNT and CDR2 YYREEE (reference sequence). The CDR3 is 14 residues long. The junction had 3 bases not matched to a gene; V was cut back by 2 bases and J by 2 bases.

This clone has more than one count but fewer than ten. The chain has TRBV11-2 and TRBJ1-3, with TRBD1 matching 7 bases. Germline-derived CDR1 and CDR2 are SGHAT and FQNNGV. CDR3 size: 15 residues. Unmatched junction bases numbered 5, after V lost 5 bases and J lost 1 base. The CDR3 loop is CASSTGTDSGNTIYF. In DNA form, the CDR3 reads TGTGCCAGCAGCACCGGGACAGATTCTGGAAACACCATATATTTT.

V and J are TRBV18 and TRBJ1-2; the D gene is possibly TRBD1 (6 bases). The CDR3 consists of 14 residues. Trimming stripped 2 bases from V and 7 bases from J, with 14 bases between. Germline-derived CDR1 and CDR2 are KGHSH and LQKENI. The CDR3 DNA reads as TGTGCCAGCTCACCAATGAATCAGGGGACTGGCTACACCTTC. Its translation is CASSPMNQGTGYTF.

The CDR3 DNA is TGTGCCAGCAGTACCGTGGGGGGGGACACCTACGAGCAGTACTTC. This codes for CASSTVGGDTYEQYF. The V call is TRBV7-3, the J call TRBJ2-7; D is possibly TRBD2 (7 bases). Germline CDR1 is SGHTA and CDR2 is FQGTGA. V lost 6 bases and J lost 2, with 17 bases in between. The CDR3 runs 15 residues. Full variable domain (remainder filled in from reference TRBV7-3 and TRBJ2-7): GAGVSQTPSNKVTEKGKYVELRCDPISGHTALYWYRQSLGQGPEFLIYFQGTGAADDSGLPNDRFFAVRPEGSVSTLKIQRTERGDSAVYLCASSTVGGDTYEQYFGPGTRLTVT.

The rearrangement uses TRBV28 and TRBJ1-1; 7 bases are a match to TRBD1. Per the germline V gene, CDR1 is MDHEN and CDR2 is SYDVKM. This CDR3 spans 16 amino acids. J lost 4 bases, V lost 3 bases, and 11 bases had no gene match. The CDR3 nucleotides read TGTGCCAGCAGTTTCATTCGACAGGGAAGGGGCACTGAAGCTTTCTTT. Translated: CASSFIRQGRGTEAFF.

The chain has TRBV5-1 and TRBJ2-1; 13 positions match TRBD2. The germline V gene encodes CDR1 SGHRS and CDR2 YFSETQ. V gave up 5 bases and J gave up 4 bases; unmatched junction bases: 6. This CDR3 spans 16 amino acids. The CDR3, as DNA: TGCGCCAGCAGAAGTACTAGCGGGGGGGCGTACAATGAGCAGTTCTTC. Encoded protein: CASRSTSGGAYNEQFF.

V and J are TRBV5-4 and TRBJ1-2; TRBD1 matches 7 bases. From germline, CDR1 is SGHNT and CDR2 YYREEE (reference sequence). CDR3 length equals 14 residues. Trimming cost V 5 bases and J 6 bases; bases outside gene matches: 10. The CDR3 DNA follows: TGTGCCAGCAGACCGGGACAGAGGACAGATGGCTACACCTTC. It specifies CASRPGQRTDGYTF.

This clone was detected only a few times. This sequence joins TRBV25-1 and TRBJ2-3; 8 bases are shared with TRBD2. Trimming at V came to 1 base and at J to 4 bases, leaving 7 bases not matched to a gene. Germline CDR1 and CDR2: MGHDK and SYGVNS. The CDR3 length is 16 residues. The CDR3 DNA sequence: TGTGCCAGCAGTGAATGGCGTAGCGGGGTCTCAGATACGCAGTATTTT. It codes for CASSEWRSGVSDTQYF.

The CDR3 DNA sequence: TGTGCCAGCAGTTCGGCGGGAGGATACGAGCAGTACTTC. Translating gives CASSSAGGYEQYF. V gene TRBV28 combines with J gene TRBJ2-7; TRBD2 aligns across 8 bases. Trimming took 4 bases from V and 4 from J; bases not matched to a gene: 3. Germline CDR1 is MDHEN and CDR2 is SYDVKM. The CDR3 loop spans 13 amino acids.

There are a few counts of this clone. V usage is TRBV7-2 and J usage is TRBJ2-5; 10 bases are shared with TRBD1. This CDR3 has 15 amino acids. Germline CDR1 is SGHTA and CDR2 is FQGNSA. J gave up 4 bases and V 4 bases, and 6 bases lay outside the gene matches. DNA for the CDR3: TGTGCCAGCAGCTCCCGGGACAGGGGCGCAGAGACCCAGTACTTC. Translated, it gives CASSSRDRGAETQYF.

The J gene is TRBJ2-1, the V gene TRBV18, with TRBD1 as a possible D gene (6 bases). CDR1 and CDR2 (germline): KGHSH, LQKENI. V lost 3 bases, J lost 4 bases, and 7 bases lay in between. This CDR3 has 13 residues. The CDR3 nucleotides read TGTGCCAGCTCACCGGACAGTTACAATGAGCAGTTCTTC. Translating it yields CASSPDSYNEQFF.